A selection of T cell receptor beta chains follows, all from one sample in a study of blood T cell repertoires in COVID-19. The method was immunoSEQ multiplex PCR; TCRdb's version includes in-frame clones alone and lacks a portion of them. The sample lists some 150,000 clones; around 84% were seen once. Material: PBMCs or T cells enriched from blood (not recorded which). The receptors derive from a woman aged 50 to 60 who had been exposed to COVID-19. CDR3s include the opening cysteine and the closing phenylalanine or tryptophan. D genes are given only for firm matches. Some rows mark clone size as missing; the rest say once, few, many or name a class of expanded clone.

J | size | V | D | CDR3 | DNA
TRBJ2-1 | - | TRBV5-1 | TRBD2 | CASSLDAGGPYNEQFF | TGCGCCAGCAGCTTGGATGCGGGAGGCCCATACAATGAGCAGTTCTTC
TRBJ1-2 | - | TRBV3-1/TRBV3-2 | - | CASSQALAANYGYTF | TGTGCCAGCAGCCAAGCCCTGGCCGCAAACTATGGCTACACCTTC
TRBJ1-1 | - | TRBV12-2 | - | CASRLPRDRVNTEAFF | TGTGCAAGTCGCTTACCCCGGGACAGGGTGAACACTGAAGCTTTCTTT
TRBJ1-6 | - | TRBV6-2/TRBV6-3 | TRBD1 | CASSYQGANSPLHF | TGTGCCAGCAGTTATCAGGGGGCTAATTCACCCCTCCACTTT
TRBJ2-6 | - | TRBV19 | TRBD2 | CASSIESWSGRSSGANVLTF | TGTGCCAGTAGTATCGAAAGTTGGAGCGGGAGAAGCTCTGGGGCCAACGTCCTGACTTTC
TRBJ2-3 | - | TRBV7-3 | TRBD2 | CASSATSASTDTQYF | TGTGCCAGCAGCGCCACTAGCGCCAGCACAGATACGCAGTATTTT
TRBJ1-2 | - | TRBV5-1 | - | CASSSRQGTYGYTF | TGCGCCAGCAGCTCTCGCCAGGGGACCTATGGCTACACCTTC
TRBJ1-1 | - | TRBV6-5 | TRBD1 | CASTRQGARTEAFF | TGTGCCAGCACCCGACAGGGGGCGCGGACTGAAGCTTTCTTT
TRBJ2-3 | - | TRBV4-3 | TRBD2 | CASSQWFPGLAGALPTDTQYF | TGCGCCAGCAGCCAGTGGTTCCCGGGACTAGCGGGGGCCCTCCCCACAGATACGCAGTATTTT
TRBJ1-4 | - | TRBV9 | TRBD1 | CASSVGQGAKLFF | TGTGCCAGCAGCGTGGGGCAGGGGGCAAAACTGTTTTTT
TRBJ1-3 | - | TRBV6-5 | - | CASRSTGNTIYF | TGTGCCAGCAGGTCTACCGGAAACACCATATATTTT
TRBJ2-1 | - | TRBV19 | TRBD2 | CASSIRIRVLADYNEQFF | TGTGCCAGTAGTATTAGAATTCGGGTGCTAGCGGACTACAATGAGCAGTTCTTC
TRBJ2-3 | - | TRBV7-9 | - | CASSSPLQGSNPTDTQYF | TGTGCCAGCAGCTCTCCTCTACAGGGAAGCAATCCCACAGATACGCAGTATTTT
TRBJ2-3 | few | TRBV4-3 | TRBD2 | CASSQGLAGKTDTQYF | TGCGCCAGCAGCCAAGGACTAGCGGGAAAGACAGATACGCAGTATTTT
TRBJ2-3 | - | TRBV19 | - | CASSIAAGASTDTQYF | TGTGCCAGTAGTATAGCTGCGGGCGCCAGCACAGATACGCAGTATTTT
TRBJ2-3 | - | TRBV29-1 | TRBD1 | CSVEEGTVYSDTQYF | TGCAGCGTTGAAGAGGGGACAGTGTATTCAGATACGCAGTATTTT
TRBJ1-1 | - | TRBV6-5 | - | CASSRQAGNTEAFF | TGTGCCAGCAGCCGACAGGCCGGGAACACTGAAGCTTTCTTT
TRBJ2-7 | once | TRBV4-3 | - | CASSQEARDYEQYF | TGCGCCAGCAGCCAAGAAGCTAGAGATTACGAGCAGTACTTC
TRBJ2-1 | - | TRBV11-3 | - | CASSSRRATYNEQFF | TGTGCCAGCAGCTCGCGGAGGGCGACTTATAATGAGCAGTTCTTC
TRBJ2-2 | - | TRBV9 | TRBD2 | CASSVSGSTNGELFF | TGTGCCAGCAGCGTTAGCGGGAGTACGAACGGGGAGCTGTTTTTT
TRBJ1-6 | - | TRBV2 | TRBD1 | CASTARDRGLTPLHF | TGTGCCAGCACCGCCCGGGACAGGGGGCTGACACCCCTCCACTTT
TRBJ1-2 | - | TRBV14 | - | CASSLSANRYGYTF | TGTGCCAGCAGCCTCTCCGCTAATAGATATGGCTACACCTTC
TRBJ2-1 | - | TRBV4-3 | TRBD2 | CASSQDRDYTYNEQFF | TGCGCCAGCAGCCAAGACAGGGACTATACCTACAATGAGCAGTTCTTC
TRBJ2-7 | - | TRBV7-6 | TRBD1 | CASSLGPGQGAYEQYF | TGTGCCAGCAGCTTAGGTCCGGGACAGGGGGCTTACGAGCAGTACTTC
TRBJ2-1 | - | TRBV7-9 | - | CASSPPSGSTYNEQFF | TGTGCCAGCAGCCCGCCGAGCGGCTCAACCTACAATGAGCAGTTCTTC
TRBJ2-7 | - | TRBV2 | - | CASSFERGGDHEQYF | TGTGCCAGCAGCTTCGAGCGTGGGGGCGACCACGAGCAGTACTTC
TRBJ2-7 | - | TRBV6-5 | TRBD1 | CASTGQGEQYF | TGTGCCAGCACAGGACAGGGCGAGCAGTACTTC
TRBJ1-1 | - | TRBV10-3 | TRBD1 | CAIRGDRAGFPEAFF | TGTGCCATCAGGGGTGACAGGGCAGGGTTCCCTGAAGCTTTCTTT
TRBJ2-7 | - | TRBV12-5 | TRBD2 | CASGLGTSGAEQYF | TGTGCTAGTGGTTTAGGGACTAGCGGAGCGGAGCAGTACTTC
TRBJ2-7 | - | TRBV6-6 | - | CASSDDRWGDEQYF | TGTGCCAGCAGTGACGACCGGTGGGGCGACGAGCAGTACTTC
TRBJ2-2 | - | TRBV10-3 | - | CAAGTGTQNTGELFF | TGTGCCGCGGGGACCGGGACTCAGAACACCGGGGAGCTGTTTTTT
TRBJ1-1 | - | TRBV18 | - | CASSLPSRNTEAFF | TGTGCCAGCTCACTTCCCTCGAGGAACACTGAAGCTTTCTTT
TRBJ2-3 | - | TRBV20-1 | - | CSAYSPPTQYF | TGCAGTGCCTATAGTCCACCTACGCAGTATTTT
TRBJ1-2 | - | TRBV29-1 | - | CSVTQGIGYTF | TGCAGCGTAACGCAGGGAATTGGCTACACCTTC
TRBJ2-3 | - | TRBV27 | - | CASSLLGAGDTQYF | TGTGCCAGCAGTTTATTAGGGGCGGGGGATACGCAGTATTTT
TRBJ1-2 | - | TRBV15 | - | CATSSGEGYNGYTF | TGTGCCACCAGCAGTGGGGAGGGGTACAATGGCTACACCTTC